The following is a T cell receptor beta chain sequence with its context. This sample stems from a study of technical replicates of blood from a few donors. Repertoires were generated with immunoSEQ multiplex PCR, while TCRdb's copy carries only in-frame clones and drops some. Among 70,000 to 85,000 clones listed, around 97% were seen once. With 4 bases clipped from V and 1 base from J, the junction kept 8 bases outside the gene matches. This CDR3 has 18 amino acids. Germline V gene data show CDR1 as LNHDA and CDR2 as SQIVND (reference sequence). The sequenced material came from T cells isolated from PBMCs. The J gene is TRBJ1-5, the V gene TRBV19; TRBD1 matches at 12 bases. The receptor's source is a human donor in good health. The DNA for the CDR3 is TGTGCCAGTAGTAGATTGGGACAGGGGGCGGTGAGCAATCAGCCCCAGCATTTT. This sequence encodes CASSRLGQGAVSNQPQHF.